The 30 T cell receptor beta chains presented below share a single source sample, sequenced in a study of blood T cell repertoires in COVID-19. The protocol was immunoSEQ multiplex PCR, while the TCRdb copy is restricted to in-frame clones and leaves out a portion. The sample lists a few hundred thousand clones; around 81% were seen once. The sample consisted of PBMCs or T cells enriched from blood (not recorded which). Receptors were obtained from a woman between 40 and 55 years old with acute COVID-19.

This sequence joins TRBV30 and TRBJ2-5, with TRBD2 identical over 7 bases. Germline V lookup: CDR1 GTSNPN, CDR2 SVGIG (reference sequence). This CDR3 is built from 14 residues. Losses at the gene ends were 6 bases for V and 5 bases for J; bases not matched to a gene: 12. Here the CDR3 reads CACSWREGRETQYF. DNA for the CDR3: TGTGCCTGCTCTTGGAGGGAGGGCCGGGAGACCCAGTACTTC.

This chain joins TRBV3-1 (or the pseudogene TRBV3-2) and TRBJ2-7; D may be TRBD1 (6 bases). V lost 4 bases and J lost 4, with 11 bases in between. The CDR3 runs 13 residues. CDR1 and CDR2 from the germline V gene are LGHDT and YNNKEL (reference sequence). The CDR3 region is CASSRDTPYEQYF. The DNA of the CDR3 is TGTGCCAGCAGCCGGGACACCCCTTACGAGCAGTACTTC.

The V call is TRBV7-2, the J call TRBJ1-4, with D uncertain. Trimming left V 5 bases short and J 0 bases short, with 10 bases between. The germline CDR1 and CDR2 sequences are SGHTA and FQGNSA. The CDR3 contains 15 residues. The CDR3 here is CASSPQDPTNEKLFF. Written as DNA, the CDR3 is TGTGCCAGCAGCCCCCAGGATCCAACTAATGAAAAACTGTTTTTT.

The chain is built from TRBV6-5 and TRBJ1-1; tentative D call: TRBD1 (5 bases). CDR1 is MNHEY, CDR2 SVGAGI, per germline. Trimming cost V 8 bases and J 1 base, with 11 bases left between them. This CDR3 has 13 amino acids. Here the CDR3 reads CASCLGGNTEAFF. The DNA for the CDR3 is TGTGCCAGCTGTCTGGGGGGGAACACTGAAGCTTTCTTT.

V gene TRBV6-5 combines with J gene TRBJ2-1, with D possibly TRBD2 on 5 matching bases. The germline gives CDR1 MNHEY, CDR2 SVGAGI. V gave up 4 bases and J gave up 6 bases, with 19 bases separating them. CDR3 length: 16 residues. The CDR3 loop reads CASSSASRRSVNEQFF. In nucleotides, the CDR3 is TGTGCCAGCAGTTCAGCGTCCAGGAGGAGTGTCAATGAGCAGTTCTTC.

This sequence joins TRBV16 and TRBJ1-5; tentatively, D is TRBD1 (6 bases). Trimming left V 4 bases short and J 7 bases short, with 14 bases between. Germline CDR1 and CDR2: KGHSY and FQNENV. CDR3 length: 14 residues. The DNA for the CDR3 is TGTGCCAGCAGCCTCTACAGGGTCGGCCAGCCCCAGCATTTT. Translated: CASSLYRVGQPQHF.

J is TRBJ2-3 and V is TRBV7-2; 8 nucleotides line up with TRBD2. The V and J ends lost 1 base and 3 bases, in that order; junction bases with no gene match: 12. From germline, CDR1 is SGHTA and CDR2 FQGNSA. This CDR3 is built from 18 residues. This chain's CDR3 is CASSLVSASGSQTDTQYF. The CDR3 nucleotides are TGTGCCAGCAGCTTAGTCAGTGCTAGCGGGTCACAGACAGATACGCAGTATTTT.

The chain has TRBV7-3 and TRBJ1-3; TRBD1 matches 8 bases. Germline V gene sequence: CDR1 SGHTA, CDR2 FQGTGA. The CDR3 extends over 17 amino acids. With V trimmed by 4 bases and J by 4 bases, 12 bases remained unmatched. The CDR3 DNA reads TGTGCCAGCAGCTCGAGTGGGCAGGGGGCGAGCGGAAACACCATATATTTT. Translated, it gives CASSSSGQGASGNTIYF.

The chain has TRBV5-4 and TRBJ1-2; the D gene is possibly TRBD1 (6 bases). Germline V gene lookup returns CDR1 SGHNT and CDR2 YYREEE (reference sequence). This CDR3 contains 14 residues. V gave up 0 bases and J gave up 2 bases, with 8 bases separating them. For the CDR3, the DNA is TGTGCCAGCAGCTTGGACAGGGCCAACTATGGCTACACCTTC. Translated: CASSLDRANYGYTF. The whole variable domain, filled in from reference TRBV5-4 and TRBJ1-2, reads ETGVTQSPTHLIKTRGQQVTLRCSSQSGHNTVSWYQQALGQGPQFIFQYYREEENGRGNFPPRFSGLQFPNYSSELNVNALELDDSALYLCASSLDRANYGYTFGSGTRLTVV.

The CDR3, as DNA: TGTGCCAGCAAACGGGGGACTAGCGTTGGCACAGATACGCAGTATTTT. Residues: CASKRGTSVGTDTQYF. The rearrangement uses TRBV25-1 and TRBJ2-3; 10 bases map to TRBD2. Unmatched junction bases numbered 8, after V lost 7 bases and J lost 1 base. The CDR3 totals 16 residues. Germline CDR1 MGHDK, CDR2 SYGVNS.

This rearrangement joins TRBV28 to TRBJ1-2, with 8 nucleotides matching TRBD1. V lost 7 bases and J lost 5; bases outside the gene matches: 6. Germline CDR1 reads MDHEN; CDR2 reads SYDVKM. The CDR3 totals 13 residues. The CDR3 bases are TGTGCCAGCATAGGACAGGGCCTTTATGGCTACACCTTC. It is translated as CASIGQGLYGYTF.

The J gene is TRBJ1-2, the V gene TRBV4-3; no firm D call. CDR1 LGHNA and CDR2 YSLEER come from the germline V gene. This CDR3 is built from 15 residues. V lost 0 bases and J lost 3, with 11 bases in between. In DNA, the CDR3 is TGCGCCAGCAGCCAAGATCCCCGGGTCGACTATGGCTACACCTTC. Its protein product is CASSQDPRVDYGYTF.

The J gene is TRBJ2-7, the V gene TRBV6-1; tentatively, D is TRBD2 (6 bases). The CDR3 is 16 amino acids. Trimming removed 3 bases from V and 3 bases from J, with 18 bases in between. Germline CDR1 is MNHNS and CDR2 is SASEGT. CDR3 in DNA: TGTGCCAGCAGTGATTTCGGAGGGGTTAAGGGCTACGAGCAGTACTTC. Its protein is CASSDFGGVKGYEQYF.

This clone was picked up a small number of times. This chain connects TRBV30 to TRBJ2-7, with TRBD2 matching over 9 bases. V was pared by 1 base and J by 3 bases, with 4 bases of the junction left unmatched. Looked up from germline, CDR1 is GTSNPN and CDR2 is SVGIG (reference sequence). This CDR3 comprises 14 residues. CDR3 in amino acids: CAWSGTSGYYEQYF. CDR3 in DNA: TGTGCCTGGAGTGGAACTAGCGGGTACTACGAGCAGTACTTC.

V gene TRBV29-1 combines with J gene TRBJ1-1, with D perhaps TRBD1 (5 bases). The V end was cut by 3 bases, the J end by 4 bases, with 12 bases between. CDR1 is SQVTM and CDR2 is ANQGSEA in the germline V gene. The CDR3 contains 13 residues. This CDR3 is CSVDKGIGTEAFF. The CDR3 DNA sequence: TGCAGCGTTGATAAGGGGATTGGCACTGAAGCTTTCTTT. Using reference TRBV29-1 and TRBJ1-1 for the parts outside the CDR3, the full variable domain is SAVISQKPSRDICQRGTSLTIQCQVDSQVTMMFWYRQQPGQSLTLIATANQGSEATYESGFVIDKFPISRPNLTFSTLTVSNMSPEDSSIYLCSVDKGIGTEAFFGQGTRLTVV.

V gene TRBV4-2 combines with J gene TRBJ2-2, with TRBD1 as a possible D gene (5 bases). Germline V CDR1 and CDR2: LGHNA, YNFKEQ. The CDR3 contains 16 residues. With 0 bases removed from V and 0 bases from J, the gap between germline ends came to 8 bases. This chain's CDR3 is CASSQERQTNTGELFF. The CDR3 DNA reads as TGTGCCAGCAGCCAAGAGCGACAGACGAACACCGGGGAGCTGTTTTTT.

The chain combines TRBV3-1 (or the pseudogene TRBV3-2) with TRBJ2-1; D possibly corresponds to TRBD1 (5 bases). The CDR3 sequence is 12 residues long. Germline CDR1 is LGHDT and CDR2 is YNNKEL (reference sequence). V lost 2 bases, J lost 7 bases, and 6 bases lay in between. The CDR3 region is CASSQRTNEQFF. Written as DNA, the CDR3 is TGTGCCAGCAGCCAACGGACAAATGAGCAGTTCTTC.

A note on this clone: A read error may account for a junction end that differs from germline. The chain carries TRBV7-7 and TRBJ1-4; 8 bases are a match to TRBD1. The CDR3 extends over 15 amino acids. Germline CDR1 and CDR2: SSHAT and FNYEAQ (reference sequence). The CDR3 reads CASSLDRGANEKLFF. The DNA for the CDR3 is TGTGCTAGCAGCTTAGACAGGGGAGCTAATGAAAAACTGTTTTTT.

This chain connects TRBV14 to TRBJ2-7; TRBD1 matches 9 bases. CDR1 and CDR2 from the germline V gene are SGHDN and FVKESK. V shed 4 bases, J shed 2 bases, and the junction held 3 bases outside the gene matches. CDR3 length: 14 residues. In DNA, the CDR3 is TGTGCCAGCAGCCGACAGGGGGGCCCCTACGAGCAGTACTTC. Translating it yields CASSRQGGPYEQYF.

This clone was observed at least ten times. This rearrangement joins TRBV18 to TRBJ2-7; 12 bases are shared with TRBD1. Germline values: CDR1 KGHSH, CDR2 LQKENI. The CDR3 loop spans 17 amino acids. The ends lost 3 bases at V and 3 bases at J; junction bases unmatched: 9. The CDR3 here is CASSPGTGGPLIYEQYF. For the CDR3, the DNA is TGTGCCAGCTCACCGGGGACAGGGGGCCCTTTAATCTACGAGCAGTACTTC.

The rearrangement links TRBV3-1 (or the pseudogene TRBV3-2) to TRBJ2-3, with 9 nucleotides matching TRBD1. Germline assignment: CDR1 LGHDT and CDR2 YNNKEL (reference sequence). This CDR3 is built from 16 residues. Germline trimming cut 5 bases from V and 5 bases from J; bases unmatched to any gene: 11. The DNA of the CDR3 is TGTGCCAGCAGCACACCCGACAGGGGGTGGGGAGATACGCAGTATTTT. Its protein product is CASSTPDRGWGDTQYF.

As concerns this clone: This CDR3 is also generated by other DNA sequences in the sample. The chain has TRBV19 and TRBJ2-5, with D perhaps matching TRBD2 (7 bases). CDR3 length equals 13 residues. Germline CDR1 and CDR2: LNHDA and SQIVND (reference sequence). V was pared by 2 bases and J by 5 bases, with 9 bases between. The chain's CDR3 is CASSIRGGETQYF. The CDR3 DNA reads as TGTGCCAGTAGTATAAGGGGGGGGGAGACCCAGTACTTC.

The V and J genes are TRBV6-1 and TRBJ1-1, with D hard to call. Trimming left V 3 bases short and J 4 bases short, with 9 bases between. CDR1 and CDR2 from the germline V gene are MNHNS and SASEGT. CDR3 length: 13 amino acids. The CDR3 is CASSDGLSTEAFF. CDR3 bases: TGTGCCAGCAGTGATGGTCTTAGCACTGAAGCTTTCTTT.

The rearrangement uses TRBV27 and TRBJ1-1; tentative D call: TRBD1 (5 bases). The germline V gene encodes CDR1 MNHEY and CDR2 SMNVEV (reference sequence). This CDR3 is built from 15 residues. Trimming cost V 2 bases and J 0 bases, with 10 bases left between them. CDR3 region: CASSLVAGLNTEAFF. DNA of the CDR3: TGTGCCAGCAGTTTAGTGGCAGGGCTGAACACTGAAGCTTTCTTT.

This clone occurred a few times. V is TRBV30 and J is TRBJ1-5; 8 nucleotides line up with TRBD1. Unmatched junction bases numbered 9, after V lost 5 bases and J lost 0 bases. The CDR3 runs 16 residues. Germline V gene data show CDR1 as GTSNPN and CDR2 as SVGIG (reference sequence). The CDR3 DNA is TGTGCCTGGTCAGGGGGCGCAGGGGATAGCAATCAGCCCCAGCATTTT. Translated: CAWSGGAGDSNQPQHF.

In this sample, this clone turned up a few times. The chain links TRBV2 to TRBJ2-5, with D possibly matching TRBD1 (6 bases). Germline V gene sequence: CDR1 SNHLY, CDR2 FYNNEI. The CDR3 sequence is 13 residues long. The V and J ends lost 7 bases and 5 bases respectively, with 14 bases between them. The CDR3 sequence: CASMTGPRETQYF. CDR3 nucleotide sequence: TGTGCCAGCATGACAGGTCCACGGGAGACCCAGTACTTC.

V and J are TRBV6-5 and TRBJ1-2, with 7 bases aligning to TRBD1. Germline CDR1 and CDR2: MNHEY and SVGAGI. The CDR3 has 13 amino acids. The trim removed 7 bases at V and 5 bases at J, leaving 7 bases unmatched. The DNA of the CDR3 is TGTGCCAGCACTCTCCAGGGGGAGTATGGCTACACCTTC. This gives the protein CASTLQGEYGYTF.

This chain links TRBV5-5 with TRBJ1-5; 8 bases are a match to TRBD1. CDR3 size: 16 residues. The germline CDR1 and CDR2 sequences are SGHKS and YYEKEE (reference sequence). The V segment lost 4 bases and the J segment 3 bases; nucleotides outside the gene matches: 9. The CDR3 loop reads CASSRGNRGNNQPQHF. CDR3 sequence (DNA): TGTGCCAGCAGCCGAGGAAACAGGGGGAACAATCAGCCCCAGCATTTT. Filled out from reference TRBV5-5 and TRBJ1-5, the complete variable domain reads DAGVTQSPTHLIKTRGQQVTLRCSPISGHKSVSWYQQVLGQGPQFIFQYYEKEERGRGNFPDRFSARQFPNYSSELNVNALLLGDSALYLCASSRGNRGNNQPQHFGDGTRLSIL.

V and J are TRBV7-8 and TRBJ1-3; 7 bases are a match to TRBD1. Unmatched junction bases numbered 16, after V lost 3 bases and J lost 2 bases. CDR1 SGHVS and CDR2 FQNEAQ come from the germline V gene. There are 19 residues in the CDR3. The CDR3 DNA reads as TGTGCCAGCAGCTTTAGAGGGGGTGGACAGGTCGGGCCTGGAAACACCATATATTTT. It codes for CASSFRGGGQVGPGNTIYF.

The J gene is TRBJ2-7, the V gene TRBV19; 10 nucleotides line up with TRBD1. V was pared by 6 bases and J by 7 bases, with 15 bases of the junction left unmatched. The CDR3 extends over 16 amino acids. Germline-derived CDR1 and CDR2 are LNHDA and SQIVND (reference sequence). CDR3 nucleotides: TGTGCCAGTAGAACTAGACCGGGACAGGGGCTCGAGGAGCAGTACTTC. Protein product: CASRTRPGQGLEEQYF.